Listed here are 18 T cell receptor beta chains from one sample, sequenced in a study of technical replicates of blood from a handful of donors. The table came from immunoSEQ multiplex PCR; TCRdb's copy has only in-frame clones and leaves some out. The table records about 68,000 clones, about 97% of them present only once. What was sequenced was T cells isolated from PBMCs. Receptors originate from a human donor in good health.

The CDR3: CAITEDSYGYTF. The CDR3 bases are TGTGCCATCACCGAAGACAGTTATGGCTACACCTTC. The chain recombines TRBV10-3 with TRBJ1-2; D perhaps matches TRBD1 (5 bases). There are 12 residues in the CDR3. The V and J ends lost 7 bases and 5 bases respectively, with 11 bases between them. Germline-derived CDR1 and CDR2 are ENHRY and SYGVKD.

The chain couples TRBV18 to TRBJ2-7; 10 bases are a match to TRBD2. Trimming took 5 bases from V and 2 from J; bases not matched to a gene: 6. Germline V gene lookup returns CDR1 KGHSH and CDR2 LQKENI. CDR3 length: 15 residues. The CDR3: CASSSRTSGTYEQYF. DNA of the CDR3: TGTGCCAGCTCATCTCGGACTAGCGGTACCTACGAGCAGTACTTC.

The gene calls are TRBV29-1 and TRBJ2-1, with TRBD2 matching 9 bases. Per the germline V gene, CDR1 is SQVTM and CDR2 is ANQGSEA. V trimming: 3 bases; J trimming: 7 bases; junction bases outside the gene matches: 7. The CDR3 spans 14 residues. The CDR3, as DNA: TGCAGCGTTGAGTCGGGCGGGAGGGTAAATGAGCAGTTCTTC. Its translation is CSVESGGRVNEQFF.

The chain has TRBV28 and TRBJ2-7, with D hard to call. CDR3 length: 16 residues. Germline CDR1 reads MDHEN; CDR2 reads SYDVKM. V was pared by 3 bases and J by 4 bases, with 19 bases between. The CDR3 DNA follows: TGTGCCAGCAGTTTGGTCGGTATCATCGCTAATTACGAGCAGTACTTC. This gives the protein CASSLVGIIANYEQYF.

This chain uses TRBV23-1 with TRBJ2-7; 7 bases map to TRBD1. TRBV23-1 counts as an open reading frame of uncertain function. The CDR3 totals 15 residues. Trimming cost V 0 bases and J 6 bases; bases outside gene matches: 8. CDR3 loop: CASSQSGQVRTEQYF. CDR3 bases: TGCGCCAGCAGTCAATCAGGACAGGTAAGGACCGAGCAGTACTTC.

This chain uses TRBV5-5 with TRBJ1-5; TRBD1 agrees at 8 bases. Per germline, CDR1 SGHKS and CDR2 YYEKEE (reference sequence). Losses at the gene ends were 2 bases for V and 6 bases for J; bases not matched to a gene: 7. CDR3 length: 15 residues. The CDR3 region has the DNA TGTGCCAGCAGCTTTACCGGACAGGGTGGTCAGCCCCAGCATTTT. Its protein is CASSFTGQGGQPQHF.

The chain has TRBV6-1 and TRBJ1-3; no clear D gene. CDR1 and CDR2 (germline): MNHNS, SASEGT. Trimming stripped 2 bases from V and 1 base from J, with 3 bases between. This CDR3 region has 13 residues. This CDR3 reads CASSEQSGNTIYF. The CDR3 coding sequence is TGTGCCAGCAGTGAACAGTCTGGAAACACCATATATTTT.

The chain employs TRBV27 and TRBJ2-3, with 10 positions matching TRBD2. The V and J ends lost 7 bases and 4 bases, in that order; junction bases with no gene match: 2. This CDR3 has 13 amino acids. CDR1 and CDR2 from the germline V gene are MNHEY and SMNVEV (reference sequence). This CDR3 is CASTSGSPDTQYF. CDR3 in DNA: TGTGCCAGCACTAGCGGGAGCCCAGATACGCAGTATTTT.

This sequence joins TRBV7-3 and TRBJ2-2; TRBD2 aligns across 9 bases. Germline V gene data show CDR1 as SGHTA and CDR2 as FQGTGA. J lost 4 bases, V lost 5 bases, and 11 bases had no gene match. The length of the CDR3 is 17 residues. The CDR3 DNA is TGTGCCAGCAGCGTCCGGCGGGAGGGGCTTTTCACCGGGGAGCTGTTTTTT. Translating gives CASSVRREGLFTGELFF.

In the case of this clone: At one end, the junction sequence differs from germline, possibly due to a read error. This chain joins TRBV4-3 and TRBJ2-3, with TRBD2 matching over 14 bases. This CDR3 contains 13 residues. Per the germline V gene, CDR1 is LGHNA and CDR2 is YSLEER. CDR3 sequence (DNA): TGCGCCAGCAGCCAAGCGGGACTAGCGGGAGTCGATTTT. Encoded protein: CASSQAGLAGVDF.

The table lists this clone with a count of one. The chain carries TRBV18 and TRBJ1-5; D unclear. Germline CDR1 reads KGHSH; CDR2 reads LQKENI. Trimming pared 3 bases from V and 4 bases from J, leaving 22 bases between. This CDR3 is built from 18 residues. The CDR3 protein is CASSPVSGFQHLNQPQHF. CDR3 sequence (DNA): TGTGCCAGCTCACCGGTTTCGGGTTTCCAGCATTTAAATCAGCCCCAGCATTTT.

The CDR3 loop is CASSFQGFATNEKLFF. CDR3 coding DNA: TGCGCCAGCAGCTTTCAGGGGTTTGCAACTAATGAAAAACTGTTTTTT. V gene TRBV5-1 combines with J gene TRBJ1-4, with D possibly being TRBD1 (6 bases). Trimming stripped 2 bases from V and 0 bases from J, with 11 bases between. The CDR3 is 16 amino acids. Germline CDR1 reads SGHRS; CDR2 reads YFSETQ.

The V and J genes are TRBV10-3 and TRBJ1-2; D ambiguous. Germline CDR1 and CDR2: ENHRY and SYGVKD. V gave up 0 bases and J gave up 2 bases, with 13 bases separating them. This CDR3 contains 16 residues. CDR3 nucleotides: TGTGCCATCAGTGAGTCCATTTTGCAGGCCAACTATGGCTACACCTTC. Amino acid sequence: CAISESILQANYGYTF.

The V and J genes are TRBV19 and TRBJ1-2; TRBD1 agrees at 8 bases. Per the germline V gene, CDR1 is LNHDA and CDR2 is SQIVND (reference sequence). With V trimmed by 7 bases and J by 5 bases, 12 bases remained unmatched. This CDR3 has 15 amino acids. CDR3 bases: TGTGCCAGTACCGAAGGGCAGGGGGCAAGATATGGCTACACCTTC. Translating it yields CASTEGQGARYGYTF.

The chain carries TRBV11-2 and TRBJ1-1, with a weak D call TRBD1 (5 bases). Trimming stripped 7 bases from V and 0 bases from J, with 12 bases between. CDR1 is SGHAT and CDR2 is FQNNGV in the germline V gene. The CDR3 has 14 amino acids. CDR3 coding DNA: TGTGCCAGCACGAGGGGACTTTTGAACACTGAAGCTTTCTTT. Amino acid sequence: CASTRGLLNTEAFF.

This sequence joins TRBV10-1 and TRBJ2-1, with D perhaps TRBD2 (5 bases). The CDR3 covers 13 residues. Germline lookup yields CDR1 WNHNN and CDR2 SYGVQD (reference sequence). With 1 base removed from V and 8 bases from J, the gap between germline ends came to 9 bases. In DNA form, the CDR3 reads TGCGCCAGCAGTGAGTGGCCCGGGGATGAGCAGTTCTTC. Translated, it gives CASSEWPGDEQFF.

The chain combines TRBV28 with TRBJ1-3; D is undetermined. The V end lost 4 bases, the J end lost 4 bases, and 5 bases lay between the germline ends. Germline V gene sequence: CDR1 MDHEN, CDR2 SYDVKM. The CDR3 spans 12 residues. Here the CDR3 reads CASSSIGNTIYF. The CDR3 DNA is TGTGCCAGCAGTTCCATCGGAAACACCATATATTTT. Full variable domain (rest looked up from reference TRBV28 and TRBJ1-3): DVKVTQSSRYLVKRTGEKVFLECVQDMDHENMFWYRQDPGLGLRLIYFSYDVKMKEKGDIPEGYSVSREKKERFSLILESASTNQTSMYLCASSSIGNTIYFGEGSWLTVV.

This rearrangement joins TRBV5-4 to TRBJ1-2; TRBD1 agrees at 7 bases. Germline assignment: CDR1 SGHNT and CDR2 YYREEE (reference sequence). The CDR3 has 14 residues. V trimming: 4 bases; J trimming: 5 bases; junction bases outside the gene matches: 8. CDR3 in amino acids: CASSLTDREYGYTF. The DNA of the CDR3 is TGTGCCAGCAGCCTTACTGACAGGGAGTATGGCTACACCTTC.